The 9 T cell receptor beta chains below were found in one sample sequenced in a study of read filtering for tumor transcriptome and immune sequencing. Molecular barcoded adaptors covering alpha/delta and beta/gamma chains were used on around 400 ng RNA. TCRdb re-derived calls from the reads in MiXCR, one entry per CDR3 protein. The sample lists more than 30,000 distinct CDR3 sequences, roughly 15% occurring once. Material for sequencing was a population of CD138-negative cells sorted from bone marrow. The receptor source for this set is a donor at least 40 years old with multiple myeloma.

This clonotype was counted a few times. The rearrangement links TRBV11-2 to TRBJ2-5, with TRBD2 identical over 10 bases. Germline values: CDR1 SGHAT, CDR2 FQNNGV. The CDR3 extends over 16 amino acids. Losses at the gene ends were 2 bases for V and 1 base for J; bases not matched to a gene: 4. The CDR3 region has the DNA TGTGCCAGCAGCTTATTCACTAGCGGGGTCCAAGAGACCCAGTACTTC. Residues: CASSLFTSGVQETQYF.

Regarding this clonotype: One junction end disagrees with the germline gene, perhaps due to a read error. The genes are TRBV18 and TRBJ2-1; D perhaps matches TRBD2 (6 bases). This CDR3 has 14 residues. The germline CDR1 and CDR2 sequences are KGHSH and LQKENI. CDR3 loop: CASSPGRTFNEQFF. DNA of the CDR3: TGTGCCAGCTCTCCCGGGAGAACCTTCAATGAGCAATTCTTC.

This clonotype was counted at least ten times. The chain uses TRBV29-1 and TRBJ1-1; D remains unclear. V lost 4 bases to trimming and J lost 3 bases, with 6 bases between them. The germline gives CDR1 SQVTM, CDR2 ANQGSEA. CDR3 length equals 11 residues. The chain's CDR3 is CSVGMDTEAFF. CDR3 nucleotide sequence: TGCAGCGTTGGTATGGACACTGAAGCTTTCTTT.

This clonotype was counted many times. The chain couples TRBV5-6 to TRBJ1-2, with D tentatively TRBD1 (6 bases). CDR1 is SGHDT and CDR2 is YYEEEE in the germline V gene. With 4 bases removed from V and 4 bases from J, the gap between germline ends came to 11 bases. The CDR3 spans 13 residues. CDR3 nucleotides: TGTGCCAGCAGCCCGGACAGTACCTATGGCTACACCTTC. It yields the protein CASSPDSTYGYTF.

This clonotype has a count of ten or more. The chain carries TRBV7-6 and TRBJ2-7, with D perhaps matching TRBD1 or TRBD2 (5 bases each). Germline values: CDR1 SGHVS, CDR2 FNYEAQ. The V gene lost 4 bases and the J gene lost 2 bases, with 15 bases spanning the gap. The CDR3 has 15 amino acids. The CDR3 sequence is CASSWMRGETYEQYF. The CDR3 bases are TGTGCCAGCAGCTGGATGAGGGGCGAGACCTACGAGCAGTACTTC.

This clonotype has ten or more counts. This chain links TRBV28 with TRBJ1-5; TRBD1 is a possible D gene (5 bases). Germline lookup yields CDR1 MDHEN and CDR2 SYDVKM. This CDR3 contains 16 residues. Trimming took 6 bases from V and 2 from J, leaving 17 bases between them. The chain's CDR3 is CASRPQGWGGNQPQHF. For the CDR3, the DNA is TGTGCCAGCAGGCCTCAGGGTTGGGGAGGCAATCAGCCCCAGCATTTT.

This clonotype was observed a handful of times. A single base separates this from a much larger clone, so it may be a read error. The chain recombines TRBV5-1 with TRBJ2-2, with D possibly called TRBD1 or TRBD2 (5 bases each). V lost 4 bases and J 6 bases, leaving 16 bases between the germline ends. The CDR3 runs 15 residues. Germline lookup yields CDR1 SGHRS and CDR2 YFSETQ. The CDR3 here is CASSPRAGSAGELFF. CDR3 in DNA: TGCGCCAGCAGCCCGCGAGCAGGGAGCGCCGGGGAGCTGTTTTTT.

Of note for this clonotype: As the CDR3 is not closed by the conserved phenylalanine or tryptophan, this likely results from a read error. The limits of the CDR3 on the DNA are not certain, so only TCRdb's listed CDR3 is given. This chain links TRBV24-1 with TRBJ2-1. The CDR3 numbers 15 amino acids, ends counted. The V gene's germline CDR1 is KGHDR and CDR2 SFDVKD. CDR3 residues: CATSDLNRGRNEQFS.

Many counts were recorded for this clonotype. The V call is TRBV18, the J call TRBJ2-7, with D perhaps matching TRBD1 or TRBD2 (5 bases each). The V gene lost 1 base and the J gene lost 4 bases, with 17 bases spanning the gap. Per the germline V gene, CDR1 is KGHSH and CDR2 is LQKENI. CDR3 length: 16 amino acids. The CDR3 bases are TGTGCCAGCTCACCACGGGTTGAGGGCAGGGAATACGAGCAGTACTTC. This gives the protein CASSPRVEGREYEQYF.